Listed here are 3 T cell receptor beta chains from one sample, sequenced in a study of OX40 agonist ivuxolimab in advanced cancers. Generated by immunoSEQ multiplex PCR, the TCRdb table keeps only in-frame clones and is missing some. The data hold some 82,000 clones, with 70% to 90% observed a single time. This material consisted of CD4+ or CD8+ T cells sorted from blood, taken in a trial of the OX40 agonist ivuxolimab. Receptors originate from an adult with an advanced solid tumor such as melanoma, head and neck, liver or kidney cancer.

This clone was found once. J is TRBJ1-5 and V is TRBV19, with D uncertain. The ends were cut back, 3 bases at V and 0 bases at J, with 9 bases in the middle. The CDR3 runs to 15 residues. The germline gives CDR1 LNHDA, CDR2 SQIVND (reference sequence). As DNA, the CDR3 is TGTGCCAGTAGTATGGCAGTTTATAGCAATCAGCCCCAGCATTTT. Its protein product is CASSMAVYSNQPQHF. Looking up the rest from reference TRBV19 and TRBJ1-5 gives the full variable domain: DGGITQSPKYLFRKEGQNVTLSCEQNLNHDAMYWYRQDPGQGLRLIYYSQIVNDFQKGDIAEGYSVSREKKESFPLTVTSAQKNPTAFYLCASSMAVYSNQPQHFGDGTRLSIL.

This rearrangement joins TRBV5-1 to TRBJ1-2; maybe TRBD1 (5 bases). The CDR3 is 13 amino acids. V lost 4 bases to trimming and J lost 4 bases, with 11 bases between them. Germline CDR1 is SGHRS and CDR2 is YFSETQ. DNA for the CDR3: TGCGCCAGCAGCCCGGGACGGAGCTATGGCTACACCTTC. This encodes CASSPGRSYGYTF.

The V gene is TRBV7-8, the J gene TRBJ2-7; 7 bases are a match to TRBD2. Germline CDR1 SGHVS, CDR2 FQNEAQ. The CDR3 is 15 amino acids. Trimming cost V 5 bases and J 6 bases; bases outside gene matches: 13. The CDR3 DNA reads TGTGCCAGCAGCGTGGCGGGAGTCCATTACGGCGAGCAGTACTTC. Protein product: CASSVAGVHYGEQYF.